The 9 T cell receptor beta chains below were found in one sample sequenced in a study of T cell repertoires in cytomegalovirus infection. TCRdb re-called the reads with MiXCR, one entry per CDR3 protein. The sample contains 270,000 or so distinct CDR3 sequences, over 15% of which appear only once. The sample consisted of CD8+ T cells from PBMCs. The receptors here all came from a human donor in good health (CMV status not recorded). Some clones in this sample may be carry-over from other donors' samples.

The chain combines TRBV12-3 or TRBV12-4 with TRBJ1-2; unclear D gene. V was cut by 4 bases and J by 5 bases, with 17 bases left in between. This CDR3 has 15 residues. DNA of the CDR3: TGTGCCAGCAGTTGGCGTCCAAGTTACCCTTATGGCTACACCTTC. Translation gives CASSWRPSYPYGYTF.

This chain connects TRBV27 to TRBJ1-1; D is unresolved. The V gene lost 3 bases and the J gene lost 8 bases, with 13 bases spanning the gap. CDR1 and CDR2 (germline): MNHEY, SMNVEV (reference sequence). The CDR3 consists of 13 residues. In DNA form, the CDR3 reads TGTGCCAGCAGTTTGGCAGGCTCTATGGAAGCTTTCTTT. Residues: CASSLAGSMEAFF.

V gene TRBV27 combines with J gene TRBJ2-7; 7 bases fit TRBD2. V lost 0 bases to trimming and J lost 4 bases; unmatched junction nucleotides: 6. The CDR3 consists of 15 residues. Germline V gene lookup returns CDR1 MNHEY and CDR2 SMNVEV (reference sequence). DNA for the CDR3: TGTGCCAGCAGTTTATCGGGGGGGAGCATTTACGAGCAGTACTTC. Translation gives CASSLSGGSIYEQYF.

The table lists this clonotype with a count of one. One end of the junction is discordant with germline, which a read error may explain. The rearrangement links TRBV4-1 to TRBJ2-7; 10 positions match TRBD2. In germline, CDR1 is MGHRA, CDR2 YSYEKL. The CDR3 has 16 residues. The CDR3 region has the DNA TGTGCCAGCAGCCAAGCTCCTAGCGGGGGTCCCTACGAGCAGTACTTC. Its protein is CASSQAPSGGPYEQYF.

V and J are TRBV9 and TRBJ1-5; D gene uncertain. V lost 6 bases to trimming and J lost 6 bases, with 19 bases between them. There are 15 residues in the CDR3. The V gene's germline CDR1 is SGDLS and CDR2 YYNGEE. Here the CDR3 DNA reads TGTGCCAGCACGAAGGACGGACTTATAACTCAGCCCCAGCATTTT. Translated: CASTKDGLITQPQHF.

This clonotype occurred many times. CDR3 sequence: CASSSLDGLNTEAFF. The CDR3 bases are TGTGCCAGCAGCTCACTGGACGGTCTGAACACTGAAGCTTTCTTT. The V gene is TRBV7-9, the J gene TRBJ1-1; D is undetermined. Germline V lookup: CDR1 SEHNR, CDR2 FQNEAQ (reference sequence). This CDR3 is built from 15 residues. Trimming stripped 4 bases from V and 0 bases from J, with 12 bases between.

The chain couples TRBV7-6 to TRBJ1-2; D gene uncertain. Germline CDR1 SGHVS, CDR2 FNYEAQ. The CDR3 spans 15 residues. The V gene lost 2 bases and the J gene lost 4 bases, with 14 bases spanning the gap. CDR3 DNA: TGTGCCAGCAGCTTAAACGGCGAAAGCCTCTATGGCTACACCTTC. Translation: CASSLNGESLYGYTF. The full variable domain, with the rest looked up from reference TRBV7-6 and TRBJ1-2, is GAGVSQSPRYKVTKRGQDVALRCDPISGHVSLYWYRQALGQGPEFLTYFNYEAQQDKSGLPNDRFSAERPEGSISTLTIQRTEQRDSAMYRCASSLNGESLYGYTFGSGTRLTVV.

This clonotype came up many times. The CDR3 sequence is CASSEELTAGVGGYTF. The CDR3 nucleotides are TGTGCCAGCAGCGAGGAACTTACGGCGGGAGTCGGTGGCTACACCTTC. The rearrangement links TRBV7-2 to TRBJ1-2; D call uncertain. The CDR3 length is 16 residues. CDR1 is SGHTA, CDR2 FQGNSA, per germline. Deletions cut 5 bases from V and 7 bases from J, with 23 bases between.

The table lists this clonotype with a few counts. The J gene is TRBJ2-2, the V gene TRBV7-6, with TRBD2 matching 7 bases. J lost 5 bases, V lost 6 bases, and 9 bases had no gene match. Germline loops: CDR1 SGHVS, CDR2 FNYEAQ. The CDR3 spans 15 residues. Written as DNA, the CDR3 is TGTGCCAGCAGAACCGGGACTACCCAAACCGGGGAGCTGTTTTTT. The encoded protein is CASRTGTTQTGELFF. The full variable domain, in which reference TRBV7-6 and TRBJ2-2 provide the parts outside the CDR3, is GAGVSQSPRYKVTKRGQDVALRCDPISGHVSLYWYRQALGQGPEFLTYFNYEAQQDKSGLPNDRFSAERPEGSISTLTIQRTEQRDSAMYRCASRTGTTQTGELFFGEGSRLTVL.